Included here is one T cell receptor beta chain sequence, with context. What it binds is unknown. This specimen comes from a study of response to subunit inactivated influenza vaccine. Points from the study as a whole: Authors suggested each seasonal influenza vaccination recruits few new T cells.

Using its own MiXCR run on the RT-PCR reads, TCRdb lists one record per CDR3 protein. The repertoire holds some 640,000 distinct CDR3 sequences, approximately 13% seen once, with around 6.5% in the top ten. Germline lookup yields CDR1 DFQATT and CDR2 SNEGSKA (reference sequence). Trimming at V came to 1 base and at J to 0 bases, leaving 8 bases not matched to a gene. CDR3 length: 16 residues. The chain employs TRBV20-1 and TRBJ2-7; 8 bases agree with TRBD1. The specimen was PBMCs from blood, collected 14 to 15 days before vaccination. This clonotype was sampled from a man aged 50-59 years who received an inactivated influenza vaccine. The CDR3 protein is CSARVSPRGRSYEQYF. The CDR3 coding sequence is TGCAGTGCTAGAGTCTCTCCCAGGGGGCGCTCCTACGAGCAGTACTTC.